These 4 T cell receptor beta chains share one sample of origin, sequenced in a study of blood T cells in healthy people across ages. The second PCR ran roughly 7 to 12 cycles with a sample-barcoded 5' primer and J-beta primers. TCRdb fed the 5' RACE reads into MiXCR, producing one record per CDR3 protein. This table has 780,000 or so distinct CDR3 sequences, approximately 25% appearing once. These data also formed part of another study, on T cells of mothers and their children.

The sequenced material came from blood. The receptor set was obtained from a boy under 18 in good health.

This clonotype was recorded a few times. This sequence joins TRBV4-1 and TRBJ2-3; 11 bases align to TRBD2. Trimming cost V 0 bases and J 4 bases; bases outside gene matches: 6. Germline CDR1 is MGHRA and CDR2 is YSYEKL. The CDR3 has 17 amino acids. Here the CDR3 DNA reads TGCGCCAGCAGCCAAGACCAACTAGCGGGAGATGCAGATACGCAGTATTTT. Residues: CASSQDQLAGDADTQYF.

The V call is TRBV20-1, the J call TRBJ1-2; D is perhaps TRBD1 (6 bases). Germline loops: CDR1 DFQATT, CDR2 SNEGSKA (reference sequence). The germline V and J ends were trimmed by 6 bases and 3 bases, with 17 bases remaining between them. This CDR3 has 14 amino acids. Here the CDR3 DNA reads TGCAGTGCCCCACCGGGCAGGGGATACTATGGCTACACCTTC. Amino acids: CSAPPGRGYYGYTF.

The CDR3 here is CASSRGQGLAFF. DNA of the CDR3: TGTGCCAGCAGCCGCGGACAGGGATTAGCTTTCTTT. The V call is TRBV7-9, the J call TRBJ1-1; TRBD1 agrees at 8 bases. The CDR3 covers 12 residues. The V segment lost 5 bases and the J segment 10 bases; nucleotides outside the gene matches: 6. Looked up from germline, CDR1 is SEHNR and CDR2 is FQNEAQ (reference sequence).

V usage is TRBV15 and J usage is TRBJ2-1; D might be TRBD2 (5 bases). V was shortened by 1 base and J by 9 bases, with 10 bases between the two germline ends. Germline assignment: CDR1 LNHNV and CDR2 YYDKDF (reference sequence). The CDR3 sequence is 13 residues long. CDR3 sequence: CATSRVALGEQFF. CDR3 nucleotide sequence: TGTGCCACCAGCAGAGTAGCGTTGGGTGAGCAGTTCTTC.